Below, 20 T cell receptor beta chains from the same sample are listed, as sequenced in a study of T-cell reconstitution after alpha-beta-depleted transplantation in children. Unique molecular identifiers tagged the TCRbeta library. From the PCR reads, TCRdb called clonotypes with MiXCR, one entry per CDR3 protein. The sample consists of approximately 240,000 distinct CDR3 sequences, 7.5% to 10% of them appearing once. This specimen consisted of PBMCs from the stem cell graft donor, obtained from the stem cell graft. The receptors shown here come from a human donor who donated a stem cell graft to a child with SCID.

This clonotype was seen many times. The genes are TRBV2 and TRBJ2-3; TRBD1 matches at 10 bases. CDR1 SNHLY and CDR2 FYNNEI come from the germline V gene. The CDR3 is 20 amino acids. Trimming removed 4 bases from V and 0 bases from J; junction bases left unmatched: 16. CDR3 DNA sequence: TGTGCCAGCAGTGGACTCCGGGACAGGGGTCACGGAATTAGCACAGATACGCAGTATTTT. Amino acid sequence: CASSGLRDRGHGISTDTQYF.

This clonotype was seen at least ten times. Compared with germline, one end of the junction differs, possibly owing to a read error. This sequence joins TRBV5-1 and TRBJ2-1, with D possibly TRBD2 on 5 matching bases. The CDR3 length is 16 residues. In germline, CDR1 is SGHRS, CDR2 YFSETQ. CDR3 protein: CASRLDRESSYNEQFF. DNA of the CDR3: TGCGCCAGCAGATTGGACCGGGAAAGCTCCTACAATGAGCAGTTCTTC.

Many counts were recorded for this clonotype. J is TRBJ2-3 and V is TRBV15; no clear D. Germline V gene data show CDR1 as LNHNV and CDR2 as YYDKDF (reference sequence). The CDR3 contains 17 residues. V shed 2 bases and J shed 0 bases, with 15 bases lying between them. This chain's CDR3 is CATSRRPLGPSTDTQYF. CDR3 in DNA: TGTGCCACCAGCAGAAGGCCCCTAGGACCTAGCACAGATACGCAGTATTTT.

Many counts were recorded for this clonotype. V and J are TRBV20-1 and TRBJ2-7; TRBD2 agrees at 8 bases. The CDR3 is 15 residues long. The V segment lost 1 base and the J segment 3 bases; nucleotides outside the gene matches: 8. Per the germline V gene, CDR1 is DFQATT and CDR2 is SNEGSKA (reference sequence). DNA of the CDR3: TGCAGTGCTAGAGGGGGCGGGGGGATCTTCTACGAGCAGTACTTC. This gives the protein CSARGGGGIFYEQYF.

The table lists this clonotype with a few counts. This chain links TRBV4-1 with TRBJ2-5, with 13 nucleotides matching TRBD2. Losses at the gene ends were 1 base for V and 3 bases for J; bases not matched to a gene: 8. Per the germline V gene, CDR1 is MGHRA and CDR2 is YSYEKL. The CDR3 extends over 18 amino acids. The CDR3 DNA reads TGCGCCAGCAGCCAAGTCATTGGGACTAGCGGGACCAAAGAGACCCAGTACTTC. It yields the protein CASSQVIGTSGTKETQYF.

Many counts were recorded for this clonotype. This chain joins TRBV7-6 and TRBJ1-3; D ambiguous. This CDR3 contains 15 residues. Trimming pared 2 bases from V and 2 bases from J, leaving 10 bases between. Germline CDR1 reads SGHVS; CDR2 reads FNYEAQ. CDR3 DNA: TGTGCCAGCAGCTTATTCCAGGATCCTGGAAACACCATATATTTT. The encoded protein is CASSLFQDPGNTIYF. The full variable domain, completed using reference TRBV7-6 and TRBJ1-3, is GAGVSQSPRYKVTKRGQDVALRCDPISGHVSLYWYRQALGQGPEFLTYFNYEAQQDKSGLPNDRFSAERPEGSISTLTIQRTEQRDSAMYRCASSLFQDPGNTIYFGEGSWLTVV.

This clonotype was seen ten or more times. This sequence joins TRBV5-1 and TRBJ2-5; D ambiguous. The V gene's germline CDR1 is SGHRS and CDR2 YFSETQ. V lost 6 bases to trimming and J lost 13 bases, with 13 bases between them. The CDR3 extends over 10 amino acids. The CDR3 here is CASTAHPPYF. DNA for the CDR3: TGCGCCAGCACGGCACATCCTCCGTACTTC.

This rearrangement joins TRBV4-3 to TRBJ2-3, with D perhaps given as TRBD1 or TRBD2 (6 bases each). This CDR3 is 18 amino acids long. V lost 0 bases and J 3 bases, leaving 19 bases between the germline ends. Germline CDR1 and CDR2: LGHNA and YSLEER. CDR3 sequence reads: CASSQDAYPRGPTDTQYF. The CDR3 bases are TGCGCCAGCAGCCAAGATGCTTACCCCCGGGGGCCTACAGATACGCAGTATTTT.

This clonotype was counted a few times. This chain uses TRBV2 with TRBJ1-2; D not resolved. V dropped 6 bases and J dropped 3 bases, with 11 bases sitting between them. The CDR3 is made up of 13 amino acids. Germline CDR1 and CDR2: SNHLY and FYNNEI. The DNA for the CDR3 is TGTGCCAGCAGGCCTGACTCCGACTATGGCTACACCTTC. This gives the protein CASRPDSDYGYTF.

In its sample, this clonotype was seen many times. The V and J genes are TRBV20-1 and TRBJ2-3; D unclear. Trimming pared 4 bases from V and 5 bases from J, leaving 10 bases between. This CDR3 contains 12 residues. Germline lookup yields CDR1 DFQATT and CDR2 SNEGSKA (reference sequence). The CDR3 reads CSATSPGDTQYF. CDR3 coding DNA: TGCAGTGCTACCAGCCCCGGAGATACGCAGTATTTT.

This clonotype was counted ten times or more. The chain is built from TRBV7-8 and TRBJ2-1; the match to TRBD2 covers 8 bases. Germline trimming cut 8 bases from V and 1 base from J; bases unmatched to any gene: 7. CDR1 is SGHVS and CDR2 is FQNEAQ in the germline V gene. The length of the CDR3 is 15 residues. Here the CDR3 reads CASSGGALSYNEQFF. CDR3 DNA: TGTGCCAGCTCCGGGGGGGCCCTGTCCTACAATGAGCAGTTCTTC.

This clonotype appeared many times. This rearrangement joins TRBV7-2 to TRBJ1-5, with unresolved D. Looked up from germline, CDR1 is SGHTA and CDR2 is FQGNSA. The V and J ends lost 3 bases and 0 bases respectively, with 9 bases between them. CDR3 length: 15 amino acids. The DNA of the CDR3 is TGTGCCAGCAGCTTCACCGATTATAGCAATCAGCCCCAGCATTTT. It specifies CASSFTDYSNQPQHF.

This clonotype was observed many times. The chain uses TRBV5-1 and TRBJ1-2; D unresolved. The V gene lost 2 bases and the J gene lost 5 bases, with 10 bases spanning the gap. The length of the CDR3 is 13 residues. Germline values: CDR1 SGHRS, CDR2 YFSETQ. The DNA for the CDR3 is TGCGCCAGCAGCTTAGGGCAGTTATATGGCTACACCTTC. Residues: CASSLGQLYGYTF.

This clonotype was seen repeatedly, ten times or more. In nucleotides, the CDR3 is TGCGCCAGCAGCAGGGAGTTCGCCACAGATACGCAGTATTTT. The encoded protein is CASSREFATDTQYF. The chain has TRBV5-1 and TRBJ2-3, with D possibly TRBD2 on 5 matching bases. Between the trimmed V and J ends, which lost 4 bases and 2 bases, there was a span of 11 bases. The V gene's germline CDR1 is SGHRS and CDR2 YFSETQ. This CDR3 comprises 14 residues.

Many counts were recorded for this clonotype. V and J are TRBV5-1 and TRBJ2-5, with 11 positions matching TRBD2. The CDR3 is 14 amino acids. Trimming cost V 1 base and J 7 bases; bases outside gene matches: 3. The germline V gene has CDR1 SGHRS and CDR2 YFSETQ. DNA for the CDR3: TGCGCCAGCAGCTTGACGGGACTAGCGGTGACCCAGTACTTC. It yields the protein CASSLTGLAVTQYF.

The rearrangement uses TRBV5-1 and TRBJ2-1; 9 bases agree with TRBD2. This CDR3 comprises 14 residues. With 2 bases clipped from V and 5 bases from J, the junction kept 2 bases outside the gene matches. The V gene's germline CDR1 is SGHRS and CDR2 YFSETQ. The CDR3 loop reads CASSFSSGNNEQFF. DNA of the CDR3: TGCGCCAGCAGCTTCTCTAGCGGGAACAATGAGCAGTTCTTC.

This clonotype appeared many times. This chain joins TRBV28 and TRBJ1-6; maybe TRBD1 (6 bases). V lost 10 bases and J lost 0, with 13 bases in between. The CDR3 has 15 amino acids. The germline gives CDR1 MDHEN, CDR2 SYDVKM. The CDR3 DNA sequence: TGTGCCACCTTAACAGGGAGCTCCTATAATTCACCCCTCCACTTT. Translating it yields CATLTGSSYNSPLHF.

This clonotype was picked up many times. V and J are TRBV7-2 and TRBJ2-3; 7 bases fit TRBD2. The CDR3 sequence is 14 residues long. The V segment lost 7 bases and the J segment 0 bases; nucleotides outside the gene matches: 4. Germline V gives CDR1 SGHTA, CDR2 FQGNSA. CDR3 nucleotides: TGTGCCAGCACGGGACTACTTAGCACAGATACGCAGTATTTT. It yields the protein CASTGLLSTDTQYF.

The chain is built from TRBV9 and TRBJ2-7; possible D gene TRBD1, 6 bases. Trimming took off 4 bases at V and 0 bases at J, with 11 bases between the two ends. The CDR3 is 14 residues long. CDR1 and CDR2 from the germline V gene are SGDLS and YYNGEE. CDR3 sequence: CASSPWDNSYEQYF. The CDR3 nucleotides are TGTGCCAGCAGCCCTTGGGACAACTCCTACGAGCAGTACTTC.

This clonotype was seen more than once but under ten times. The chain joins TRBV6-1 to TRBJ1-1; D ambiguous. Per germline, CDR1 MNHNS and CDR2 SASEGT. Trimming shortened V by 10 bases and J by 1 base, and 13 bases separated the two germline ends. The CDR3 is made up of 13 amino acids. CDR3 nucleotides: TGTGCCACCACCCGGGCACGGAACACTGAAGCTTTCTTT. This sequence encodes CATTRARNTEAFF.